This TCR beta chain was profiled in a study of Ad26.COV2.S vaccination and SARS-CoV-2 variants. Study-wide context: Donor was in the COV1001 Ad26.COV2.S trial arm. Intramuscularly, Ad26.COV2.S was given either once or twice, 56 days apart.

The CDR3 has 15 amino acids. The ends were cut back, 0 bases at V and 6 bases at J, with 13 bases in the middle. Germline CDR1 is SGHDT and CDR2 is YYEEEE. Profiling relied on immunoSEQ multiplex PCR, and the TCRdb table lists in-frame clones only, not all of them. The repertoire holds approximately 350,000 clones, with roughly 84% as singletons. A note on this clone: Its antigen is unidentified.

Documented treatment: 15 to 20 received Ad26.COV2.S at low or high dose, single or two shots; several received placebo; per-sample allocation not given. All samples were drawn on day 63, counting from the first vaccine or placebo injection. General observations from the study: Non-spike TCR breadth showed similarity between vaccine and placebo recipients. Analyses of TCR breadth and depth may have underestimated total T cell responses.

This chain links TRBV5-6 with TRBJ2-1, with D perhaps TRBD2 (7 bases). This clonotype originated in a person aged 18-60 years who received the Ad26.COV2.S COVID-19 vaccine or a placebo. The material sequenced was peripheral blood, taken in a trial of Ad26.COV2.S vaccine versus placebo. The CDR3 is CASSLAGGGLNEQFF. The CDR3 bases are TGTGCCAGCAGCTTGGCGGGGGGCGGACTCAATGAGCAGTTCTTC.